Listed here is a single T cell receptor beta chain. CDR3 length equals 15 residues. The ends lost 4 bases at V and 9 bases at J; junction bases unmatched: 11. Germline-derived CDR1 and CDR2 are LGHDT and YNNKEL (reference sequence). The sample originates from a study of blood T cells in healthy people across ages. Primers used in a second PCR of roughly 7 to 12 cycles were a sample-barcoded 5' primer and a J-beta primer mix. Using its own MiXCR run on the 5' RACE reads, TCRdb lists one record per CDR3 protein. The sample yields some 1.5 million distinct CDR3 sequences, roughly 30% seen once. The TCR originated in a woman younger than 45 in good health. Source material: blood. The chain couples TRBV3-1 to TRBJ2-4, with 8 bases lining up with TRBD2. Here the CDR3 DNA reads TGTGCCAGCAGCCTTCAACCCGGGAGGGGTAGCATTCAGTACTTC. Residues: CASSLQPGRGSIQYF.